This TCR beta chain was identified in a study of T-cell reconstitution after alpha-beta-depleted transplantation in children. Unique molecular identifiers were incorporated when the TCRbeta library was constructed. TCRdb called the PCR reads again in MiXCR, with one record for every CDR3 protein. Here the sample spans around 440,000 distinct CDR3 sequences, 10% being singletons. V shed 3 bases and J shed 7 bases, with 10 bases lying between them. The CDR3 sequence is 13 residues long. CDR1 and CDR2 from the germline V gene are MGHDK and SYGVNS. The source of this sequence is a child aged 2-15 years with inherited bone marrow failure, due to receive a stem cell transplant. The sequencing used PBMCs, collected before TCRalphabeta/CD19-depleted stem cell transplant. The chain is built from TRBV25-1 and TRBJ2-1; D unresolved. Here the CDR3 reads CASSDLSVNEQFF. For the CDR3, the DNA is TGTGCCAGCAGTGACCTTTCGGTAAATGAGCAGTTCTTC.